The T cell receptor (beta chain) described here comes from a study of blood T cell repertoires in COVID-19. Study-wide context: Acute-phase and convalescent COVID-19 samples originated in the United States, Italy and Spain. Sample material is recorded as cDNA or gDNA derived from T cells, B-cell-depleted T cells, or PBMCs.

Original analysis: Amplification from reference gene primers served as the basis for estimated nucleated cell counts. Sequencing used immunoSEQ multiplex PCR; TCRdb keeps in-frame clones, though not all of them. The DNA was the basis for D and trimming; V, J and clone size are from that table. The sample has more than 150,000 clones; 78% are singletons. CDR1 and CDR2 from the germline V gene are KGHDR and SFDVKD. There are 15 residues in the CDR3. V trimming: 3 bases; J trimming: 6 bases; junction bases outside the gene matches: 3. This TCR was recovered from a woman aged 80 or over with acute or convalescent COVID-19. The chain carries TRBV24-1 and TRBJ2-1; 11 bases agree with TRBD1. Sequencing was carried out using peripheral blood. CDR3 protein: CATSDPGQGVNEQFF. CDR3 nucleotide sequence: TGTGCCACCAGTGATCCGGGACAGGGGGTCAATGAGCAGTTCTTC.